Each of the 25 T cell receptor beta chains below was sequenced from the same sample in a study of T cell responses to AZD1222 COVID-19 vaccine (dated by TCRdb to the early 2020s). Libraries were constructed by the immunoSEQ multiplex PCR assay. This immuneACCESS table, as held by TCRdb, lists in-frame sequences with V and J called but not all clones. Of the missing ones, under half trace to an unresolved V gene in checked studies; the others have no known cause. Within this sample are about 150,000 clones, with more than 85% of them counted one time only. The top ten clonotypes cover about 3.3% of the sample. The time point label on this specimen signifies: about 28 days (+/-7) after the second vaccine dose. The material was peripheral blood, obtained 28 days after the second AZD1222 dose. The receptors stem from an adult who received the AZD1222 COVID-19 vaccine.

The chain joins TRBV28 to TRBJ2-7; 9 bases map to TRBD2. Germline V gives CDR1 MDHEN, CDR2 SYDVKM. The CDR3 runs 14 residues. The junction had 3 bases not matched to a gene; V was cut back by 5 bases and J by 1 base. CDR3 DNA sequence: TGTGCCAGCAGTCTAGCGGGACTATCCTACGAGCAGTACTTC. Translation: CASSLAGLSYEQYF.

The gene calls are TRBV27 and TRBJ1-5; D is unresolved. Germline V gene sequence: CDR1 MNHEY, CDR2 SMNVEV (reference sequence). V was cut by 2 bases and J by 7 bases, with 9 bases left in between. The CDR3 loop spans 13 amino acids. This CDR3 reads CASSLEIRQPQHF. The CDR3 DNA reads TGTGCCAGCAGTTTAGAGATCAGGCAGCCCCAGCATTTT.

J is TRBJ2-5 and V is TRBV6-5, with TRBD1 matching over 9 bases. Germline trimming cut 1 base from V and 4 bases from J; bases unmatched to any gene: 7. This CDR3 region has 16 residues. Germline CDR1 and CDR2: MNHEY and SVGAGI. Written as DNA, the CDR3 is TGTGCCAGCAGTTACTTCCTCGGACAGGGGTCAGAGACCCAGTACTTC. This sequence encodes CASSYFLGQGSETQYF.

This clone was picked up one time. The chain employs TRBV27 and TRBJ1-3; 9 bases are a match to TRBD1. The CDR3 covers 14 residues. The germline gives CDR1 MNHEY, CDR2 SMNVEV (reference sequence). After removal of 5 bases from V and 4 bases from J, the junction contained 3 bases not matched to a gene. This CDR3 reads CASSRTGAGNTIYF. The DNA of the CDR3 is TGTGCCAGCAGTCGGACAGGGGCCGGAAACACCATATATTTT.

CDR3 in DNA: TGTGCCAGCAGTGAGCGGGGGCCCAGGAGCTCCTACGAGCAGTACTTC. Translating it yields CASSERGPRSSYEQYF. The chain carries TRBV3-1 (or the pseudogene TRBV3-2) and TRBJ2-7, with TRBD2 matching 8 bases. Germline values: CDR1 LGHDT, CDR2 YNNKEL (reference sequence). CDR3 length: 16 residues. V shed 6 bases, J shed 0 bases, and the junction held 10 bases outside the gene matches.

The V gene is TRBV21-1, the J gene TRBJ1-2; the D call of TRBD1 is as the table states it, not checked on the DNA. TRBV21-1 is noted as a pseudogene. The CDR3 loop spans 14 amino acids. The CDR3 loop reads CASSKYQGNYGYTF. CDR3 nucleotides: TGTGCCAGCAGCAAATATCAGGGAAACTATGGCTACACCTTC.

The V and J genes are TRBV5-8 and TRBJ2-3; TRBD2 agrees at 9 bases. The CDR3 length is 17 residues. Germline lookup yields CDR1 SGHTS and CDR2 YDEGEE. J gave up 5 bases and V 0 bases, and 10 bases lay outside the gene matches. The CDR3 sequence: CASSLVLLAGDLDTQYF. As DNA, the CDR3 is TGTGCCAGCAGCTTGGTACTTTTAGCGGGAGATTTAGATACGCAGTATTTT.

This sequence joins TRBV11-2 and TRBJ1-4, with a possible D match to TRBD1 (5 bases). Germline CDR1 is SGHAT and CDR2 is FQNNGV. V was cut by 7 bases and J by 7 bases, with 13 bases left in between. The CDR3 totals 13 residues. The CDR3 sequence is CASTLGRGEKLFF. CDR3 sequence (DNA): TGTGCCAGCACCCTTGGTAGGGGTGAAAAACTGTTTTTT.

The chain links TRBV6-2 or TRBV6-3 to TRBJ2-7; no clear D. Trimming stripped 2 bases from V and 2 bases from J, with 10 bases between. CDR1 MNHEY and CDR2 SVGEGT come from the germline V gene. CDR3 length equals 14 residues. In nucleotides, the CDR3 is TGTGCCAGCAGTTACAGCAGCCGGACCTACGAGCAGTACTTC. It yields the protein CASSYSSRTYEQYF.

This chain uses TRBV24-1 with TRBJ2-1; D is unresolved. The germline V gene has CDR1 KGHDR and CDR2 SFDVKD. V was trimmed by 5 bases and J by 8 bases, leaving 15 bases between them. The CDR3 contains 14 residues. The CDR3 sequence: CATSASDIVDEQFF. CDR3 coding DNA: TGTGCCACCAGTGCTTCCGACATCGTGGATGAGCAGTTCTTC.

This chain connects TRBV28 to TRBJ1-5, with D maybe TRBD1 (6 bases). This CDR3 is 13 amino acids long. The germline CDR1 and CDR2 sequences are MDHEN and SYDVKM. V was cut by 2 bases and J by 7 bases, with 9 bases left in between. CDR3 bases: TGTGCCAGCAGTTTACGGACAGAACAGCCCCAGCATTTT. This gives the protein CASSLRTEQPQHF.

The chain carries TRBV7-2 and TRBJ2-7; the D is unclear. The germline gives CDR1 SGHTA, CDR2 FQGNSA. The CDR3 extends over 13 amino acids. V was trimmed by 1 base and J by 4 bases, leaving 8 bases between them. The CDR3 region is CASSLGSLYEQYF. The CDR3 coding sequence is TGTGCCAGCAGCTTAGGGTCCTTATACGAGCAGTACTTC.

The V call is TRBV6-4, the J call TRBJ2-1; a weak D match, TRBD2 (5 bases). V gave up 3 bases and J gave up 5 bases, with 8 bases separating them. The CDR3 is made up of 13 amino acids. CDR1 MRHNA and CDR2 SNTAGT come from the germline V gene. CDR3 sequence: CASSEASHNEQFF. In DNA, the CDR3 is TGTGCCAGCAGTGAGGCTAGCCACAATGAGCAGTTCTTC.

The CDR3 sequence is CASSLGKGPYNEQFF. In nucleotides, the CDR3 is TGCGCCAGCAGCTTGGGGAAGGGGCCCTACAATGAGCAGTTCTTC. The chain is built from TRBV5-1 and TRBJ2-1; possible D gene TRBD1, 5 bases. With 0 bases removed from V and 2 bases from J, the gap between germline ends came to 9 bases. Germline loops: CDR1 SGHRS, CDR2 YFSETQ. The CDR3 length is 15 residues.

This chain uses TRBV7-2 with TRBJ1-1, with D perhaps matching TRBD1 (6 bases). The CDR3 has 14 residues. V was shortened by 4 bases and J by 3 bases, with 12 bases between the two germline ends. The germline gives CDR1 SGHTA, CDR2 FQGNSA. CDR3 coding DNA: TGTGCCAGCAGCTCTCAGGGGTATCACACTGAAGCTTTCTTT. This codes for CASSSQGYHTEAFF.

The rearrangement uses TRBV7-9 and TRBJ2-7; possible D gene TRBD2, 5 bases. CDR3 size: 13 residues. CDR1 is SEHNR, CDR2 FQNEAQ, per germline (reference sequence). V lost 7 bases to trimming and J lost 3 bases, with 13 bases between them. CDR3 sequence reads: CASTTSRGYEQYF. The DNA for the CDR3 is TGTGCCAGCACCACCTCACGGGGCTACGAGCAGTACTTC.

This sequence joins TRBV5-1 and TRBJ2-1; the D is unclear. The CDR3 runs to 16 residues. Germline V gives CDR1 SGHRS, CDR2 YFSETQ. Trimming stripped 0 bases from V and 7 bases from J, with 17 bases between. CDR3 coding DNA: TGCGCCAGCAGCTTGGGGGGAAGACTGGATTATAATGAGCAGTTCTTC. It translates to CASSLGGRLDYNEQFF.

This clone was counted a single time. The J gene is TRBJ2-1, the V gene TRBV5-1; 9 bases are a match to TRBD1. This CDR3 is built from 16 residues. With 1 base clipped from V and 6 bases from J, the junction kept 8 bases outside the gene matches. From germline, CDR1 is SGHRS and CDR2 YFSETQ. CDR3: CASSLLGQGSINEQFF. CDR3 bases: TGCGCCAGCAGCTTGCTGGGACAGGGATCTATCAATGAGCAGTTCTTC.

This clone was found a few times. The chain uses TRBV7-9 and TRBJ2-1, with D possibly TRBD1 on 6 matching bases. V lost 10 bases to trimming and J lost 4 bases, with 11 bases between them. The CDR3 sequence is 12 residues long. From germline, CDR1 is SEHNR and CDR2 FQNEAQ (reference sequence). CDR3 loop: CATRTEYNEQFF. In DNA, the CDR3 is TGTGCCACCAGGACAGAATACAATGAGCAGTTCTTC.

V gene TRBV11-3 combines with J gene TRBJ1-1, with a tentative D call TRBD1 (6 bases). This CDR3 has 15 amino acids. V lost 5 bases and J 0 bases, leaving 13 bases between the germline ends. Germline assignment: CDR1 SGHNT and CDR2 YENEEA. CDR3 sequence (DNA): TGTGCCAGCAGCCTCTACAGGGTCATGAACACTGAAGCTTTCTTT. Its protein is CASSLYRVMNTEAFF.

The chain links TRBV27 to TRBJ2-7, with a possible D match to TRBD1 (5 bases). The ends were cut back, 5 bases at V and 2 bases at J, with 19 bases in the middle. The CDR3 is 16 amino acids. Germline V gene sequence: CDR1 MNHEY, CDR2 SMNVEV (reference sequence). The CDR3 DNA reads as TGTGCCAGCAGTCTCGCCGGACATTCGAGAACCTACGAGCAGTACTTC. This codes for CASSLAGHSRTYEQYF.

The chain uses TRBV3-1 (or the pseudogene TRBV3-2) and TRBJ1-5; D is possibly TRBD1 (5 bases). The CDR3 covers 15 residues. V dropped 3 bases and J dropped 4 bases, with 13 bases sitting between them. Germline lookup yields CDR1 LGHDT and CDR2 YNNKEL (reference sequence). The CDR3 reads CASSQEPRVNQPQHF. CDR3 in DNA: TGTGCCAGCAGCCAGGAGCCCAGGGTGAATCAGCCCCAGCATTTT.

This clone has a single count. The chain carries TRBV28 and TRBJ1-6; D not resolved. Per germline, CDR1 MDHEN and CDR2 SYDVKM. Deletions cut 10 bases from V and 0 bases from J, with 7 bases between. This CDR3 comprises 13 residues. The CDR3 bases are TGTGCCACCTCCACCTCCTATAATTCACCCCTCCACTTT. Translating gives CATSTSYNSPLHF.

The rearrangement uses TRBV7-9 and TRBJ1-5; no reliable D call. The CDR3 is made up of 12 amino acids. Per germline, CDR1 SEHNR and CDR2 FQNEAQ (reference sequence). V lost 4 bases and J lost 6, with 7 bases in between. The CDR3 sequence: CASSSGSQPQHF. For the CDR3, the DNA is TGTGCCAGCAGCTCCGGGAGTCAGCCCCAGCATTTT. The variable domain in full, with the rest retrieved from reference TRBV7-9 and TRBJ1-5, is DTGVSQNPRHKITKRGQNVTFRCDPISEHNRLYWYRQTLGQGPEFLTYFQNEAQLEKSRLLSDRFSAERPKGSFSTLEIQRTEQGDSAMYLCASSSGSQPQHFGDGTRLSIL.

The rearrangement joins TRBV5-4 to TRBJ1-1, with 7 bases identical to TRBD1. The CDR3 is 16 amino acids. Germline CDR1 SGHNT, CDR2 YYREEE (reference sequence). Trimming at V came to 4 bases and at J to 1 base, leaving 10 bases not matched to a gene. In DNA form, the CDR3 reads TGTGCCAGCAGCCCCATAGACAGGGCCCAGAACACTGAAGCTTTCTTT. This sequence encodes CASSPIDRAQNTEAFF. Full variable domain (remainder filled in from reference TRBV5-4 and TRBJ1-1): ETGVTQSPTHLIKTRGQQVTLRCSSQSGHNTVSWYQQALGQGPQFIFQYYREEENGRGNFPPRFSGLQFPNYSSELNVNALELDDSALYLCASSPIDRAQNTEAFFGQGTRLTVV.